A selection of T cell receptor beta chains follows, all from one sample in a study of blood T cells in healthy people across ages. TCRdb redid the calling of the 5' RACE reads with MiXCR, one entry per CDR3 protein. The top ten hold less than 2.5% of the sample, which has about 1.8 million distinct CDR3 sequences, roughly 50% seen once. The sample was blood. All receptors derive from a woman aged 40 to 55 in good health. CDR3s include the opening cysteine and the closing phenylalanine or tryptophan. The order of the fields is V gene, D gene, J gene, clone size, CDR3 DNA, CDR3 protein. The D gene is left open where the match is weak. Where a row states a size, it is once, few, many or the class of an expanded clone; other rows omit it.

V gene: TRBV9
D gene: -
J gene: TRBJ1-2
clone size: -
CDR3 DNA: TGTGCCAGCAGCGGCCGGGACGGGGCCTATGGCTACACCTTC
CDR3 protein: CASSGRDGAYGYTF

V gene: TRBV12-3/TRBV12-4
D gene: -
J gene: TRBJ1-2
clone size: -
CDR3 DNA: TGTGCCAGCAGTTTATCCAGGGATAACTATGGCTACACCTTC
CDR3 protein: CASSLSRDNYGYTF

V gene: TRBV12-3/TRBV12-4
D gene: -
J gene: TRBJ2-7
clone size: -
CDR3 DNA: TGTGCCAGCAGTGTATATACAGACGGCGAGCAGTACTTC
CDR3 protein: CASSVYTDGEQYF

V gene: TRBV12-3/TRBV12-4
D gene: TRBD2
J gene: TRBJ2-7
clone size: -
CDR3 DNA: TGTGCCAGCAGAGAGGCGGGGGGCTCCTACGAGCAGTACTTC
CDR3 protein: CASREAGGSYEQYF

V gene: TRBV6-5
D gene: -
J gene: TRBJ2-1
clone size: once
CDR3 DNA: TGTGCCAGCAGTTACGATGAGGGGAAGACCTACAATGAGCAGTTCTTC
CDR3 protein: CASSYDEGKTYNEQFF

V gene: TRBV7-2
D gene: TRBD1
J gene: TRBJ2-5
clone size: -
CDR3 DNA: TGTGCCAGCAGCTTAAGTCGGGACAGGGTGGGTGAGCAGTACTTC
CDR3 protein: CASSLSRDRVGEQYF

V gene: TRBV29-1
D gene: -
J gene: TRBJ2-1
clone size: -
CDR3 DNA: TGCAGCGTTGAAGATCGGGGGCTCGAGGATGAGCAGTTCTTC
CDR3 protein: CSVEDRGLEDEQFF

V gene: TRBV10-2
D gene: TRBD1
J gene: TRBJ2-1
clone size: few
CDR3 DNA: TGCGCCAGCAGACAAATGACAGGGTCGAGCGAGCAGTTCTTC
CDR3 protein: CASRQMTGSSEQFF

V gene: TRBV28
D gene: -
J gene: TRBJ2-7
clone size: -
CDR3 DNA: TGTGCCTGCAGAACGACAGGACACGGCTACGAGCAGTACTTC
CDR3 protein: CACRTTGHGYEQYF

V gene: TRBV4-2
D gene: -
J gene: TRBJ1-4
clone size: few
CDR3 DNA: TGTGCCAGCAGCCAAGAGGGATTCTACAATGAAAAACTGTTTTTT
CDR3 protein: CASSQEGFYNEKLFF

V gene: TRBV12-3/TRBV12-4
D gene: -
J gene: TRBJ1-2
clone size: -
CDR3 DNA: TGTGCCACCAATAAACGGGAGGTCTATGGCTACACCTTC
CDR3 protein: CATNKREVYGYTF

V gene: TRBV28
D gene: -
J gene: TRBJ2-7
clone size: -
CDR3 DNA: TGTGCCAGCAGTTTGTTGGGGTACCTCTACGAGCAGTACTTC
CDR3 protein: CASSLLGYLYEQYF

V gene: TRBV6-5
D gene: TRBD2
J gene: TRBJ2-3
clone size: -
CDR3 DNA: TGTGCCAGCAGACTTAGCGGGGCCGAAGCAGATACGCAGTATTTT
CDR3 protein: CASRLSGAEADTQYF

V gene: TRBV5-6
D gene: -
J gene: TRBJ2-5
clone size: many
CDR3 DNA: TGTGCCAGCAGCTTGGAGTGGGAGACCCAGTACTTC
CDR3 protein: CASSLEWETQYF

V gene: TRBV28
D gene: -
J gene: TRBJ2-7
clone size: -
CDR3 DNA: TGTGCCAGCAGGTTAGGAGTTTACTACGAGCAGTACTTC
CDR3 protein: CASRLGVYYEQYF

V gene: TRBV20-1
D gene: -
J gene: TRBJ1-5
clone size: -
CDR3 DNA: TGCAGTGCTAGAGAGACGGCTAGCAATCAGCCCCAGCATTTT
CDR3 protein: CSARETASNQPQHF

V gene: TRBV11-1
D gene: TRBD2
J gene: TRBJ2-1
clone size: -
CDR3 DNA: TGTGCCAGCAGCTTAGGGGTGGCAGCGGGGCTTACCTACAATGAGCAGTTCTTC
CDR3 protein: CASSLGVAAGLTYNEQFF

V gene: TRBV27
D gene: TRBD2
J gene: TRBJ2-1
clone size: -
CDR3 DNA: TGTGCCAGTGCTAGCGGGGGGATGTCCTACAATGAGCAGTTCTTC
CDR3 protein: CASASGGMSYNEQFF

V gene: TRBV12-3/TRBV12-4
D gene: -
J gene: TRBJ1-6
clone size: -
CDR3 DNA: TGTGCCAGCAGCCGGGACCGCCTCCCCAATAATTCACCCCTCCACTTT
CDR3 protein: CASSRDRLPNNSPLHF

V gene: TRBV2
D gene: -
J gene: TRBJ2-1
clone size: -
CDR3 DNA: TGTGCCAGCAGTCTTCAAAACCTCAATGAGCAGTTCTTC
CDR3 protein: CASSLQNLNEQFF

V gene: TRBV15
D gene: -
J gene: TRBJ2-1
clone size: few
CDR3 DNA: TGTGCCACCAGCAGTCGGACTACAAACAATGAGCAGTTCTTC
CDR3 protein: CATSSRTTNNEQFF

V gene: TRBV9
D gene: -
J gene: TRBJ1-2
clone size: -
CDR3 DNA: TGTGCCAGCAGCACAAGACAGAGGAGTGATTATGGCTACACCTTC
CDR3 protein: CASSTRQRSDYGYTF

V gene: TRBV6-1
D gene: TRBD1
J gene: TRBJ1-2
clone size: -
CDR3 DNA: TGTGCCAGCAGTCCTGCAGGACAGGGAGGTTACACCCAATATGGCTACACCTTC
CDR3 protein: CASSPAGQGGYTQYGYTF

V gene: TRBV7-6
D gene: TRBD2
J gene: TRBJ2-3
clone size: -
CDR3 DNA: TGTGCCAGCAGCTTATTCACTAGCGGGGGGAACGCAGATACGCAGTATTTT
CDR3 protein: CASSLFTSGGNADTQYF

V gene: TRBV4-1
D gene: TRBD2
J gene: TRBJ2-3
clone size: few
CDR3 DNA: TGCGCCAGCAGCCACTCCTTCGGACTAGCGGGGTCCACAGATACGCAGTATTTT
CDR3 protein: CASSHSFGLAGSTDTQYF

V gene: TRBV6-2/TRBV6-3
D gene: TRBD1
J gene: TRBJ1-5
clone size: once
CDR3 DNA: TGTGCCAGCAGTTCGCGAGACAGGGGGTTTAGCAATCAGCCCCAGCATTTT
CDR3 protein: CASSSRDRGFSNQPQHF

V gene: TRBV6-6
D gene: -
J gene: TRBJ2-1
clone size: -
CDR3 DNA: TGTGCCAGCAGTTACTCCGTGAGGAGCTCCTACAATGAGCAGTTCTTC
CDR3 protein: CASSYSVRSSYNEQFF

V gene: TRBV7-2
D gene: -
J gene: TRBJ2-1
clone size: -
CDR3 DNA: TGTGCCAGCAGCTTGGTGACTTTGAGCTCCTACAATGAGCAGTTCTTC
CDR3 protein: CASSLVTLSSYNEQFF

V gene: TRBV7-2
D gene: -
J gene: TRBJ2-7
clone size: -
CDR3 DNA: TGTGCCAGCAGCTTACTAGGCTCCTACTACGAGCAGTACTTC
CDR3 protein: CASSLLGSYYEQYF

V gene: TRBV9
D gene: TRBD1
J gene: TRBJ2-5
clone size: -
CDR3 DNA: TGTGCCAGCAGCGCAGCCAGGGGGCGAGAGACCCAGTACTTC
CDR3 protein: CASSAARGRETQYF

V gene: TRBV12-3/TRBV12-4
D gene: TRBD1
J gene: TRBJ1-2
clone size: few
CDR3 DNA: TGTGCCAGCAGACAGACAGGGACCTATGGCTACACCTTC
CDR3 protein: CASRQTGTYGYTF

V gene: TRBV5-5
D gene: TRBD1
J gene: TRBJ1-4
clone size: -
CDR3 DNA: TGTGCCAGCAGCTGGCCGGACAGGGGAGGCCTGTTTTTT
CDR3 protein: CASSWPDRGGLFF

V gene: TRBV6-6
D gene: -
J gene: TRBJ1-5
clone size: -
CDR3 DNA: TGTGCCAGCAGTTACCGTGATCAGGGGAACCAGCCCCAGCATTTT
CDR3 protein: CASSYRDQGNQPQHF

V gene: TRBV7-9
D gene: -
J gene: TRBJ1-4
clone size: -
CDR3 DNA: TGTGCCAGCAGCACGACGGAGAGCCAGGAAAAACTGTTTTTT
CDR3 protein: CASSTTESQEKLFF

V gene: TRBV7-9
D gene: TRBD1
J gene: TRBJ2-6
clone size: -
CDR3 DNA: TGTGCCAGCAGCTTGGGGGGACAGGCTGCTGGGGCCAACGTCCTGACTTTC
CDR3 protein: CASSLGGQAAGANVLTF

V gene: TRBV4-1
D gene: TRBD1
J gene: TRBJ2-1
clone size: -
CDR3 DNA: TGCGCCAGCAGCCAAGTCCTCTCAGACAGGGGGATCGACAATGAGCAGTTCTTC
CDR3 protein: CASSQVLSDRGIDNEQFF

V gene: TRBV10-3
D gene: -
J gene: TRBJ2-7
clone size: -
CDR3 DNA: TGTGCCATCAGTGAGTCGAGACAGCCTCCCTACGAGCAGTACTTC
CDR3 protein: CAISESRQPPYEQYF

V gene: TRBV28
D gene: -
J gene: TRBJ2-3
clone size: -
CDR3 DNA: TGTGCCAGCAGCAGGGTTGGGATGGATGGGAATACGCAGTATTTT
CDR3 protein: CASSRVGMDGNTQYF

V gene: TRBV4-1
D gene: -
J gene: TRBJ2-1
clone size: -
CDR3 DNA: TGCGCCAGCAGCCCTGGGCGAGCCTACAATGAGCAGTTCTTC
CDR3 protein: CASSPGRAYNEQFF

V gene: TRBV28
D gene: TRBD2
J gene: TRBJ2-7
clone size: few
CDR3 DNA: TGTGCCAGCAGTCCCCCTGGGAGGGAAGGCGAGCAGTACTTC
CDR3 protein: CASSPPGREGEQYF

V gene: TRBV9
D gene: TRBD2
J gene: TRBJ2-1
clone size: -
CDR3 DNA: TGTGCCAGCAGCCCTCGGGGAGCGGGGGGGTTTAATGAGCAGTTCTTC
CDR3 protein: CASSPRGAGGFNEQFF

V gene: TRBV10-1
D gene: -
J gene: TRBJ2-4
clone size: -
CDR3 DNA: TGCGCCAGCAGTGAGTCTTCATCTACAGGGCCCAAAAACATTCAGTACTTC
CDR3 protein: CASSESSSTGPKNIQYF

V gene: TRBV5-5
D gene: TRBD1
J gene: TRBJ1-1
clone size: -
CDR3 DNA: TGTGCCAGCAGCCGACAGGGTAAGAACACTGAAGCTTTCTTT
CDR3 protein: CASSRQGKNTEAFF

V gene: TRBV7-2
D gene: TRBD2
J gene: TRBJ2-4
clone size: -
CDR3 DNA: TGTGCCAGCAGCTTCACTAGCGGGGGGGTGAAAAACATTCAGTACTTC
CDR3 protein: CASSFTSGGVKNIQYF

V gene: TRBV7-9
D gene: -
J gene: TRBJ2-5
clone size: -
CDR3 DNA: TGTGCCAGCAGCTTAGTTCAGGCATTCCAAGAGACCCAGTACTTC
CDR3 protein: CASSLVQAFQETQYF

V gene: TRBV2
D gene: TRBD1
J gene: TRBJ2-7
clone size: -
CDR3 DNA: TGTGCCAGCACTTACGGGACAGGGGTCTACGAGCAGTACTTC
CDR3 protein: CASTYGTGVYEQYF

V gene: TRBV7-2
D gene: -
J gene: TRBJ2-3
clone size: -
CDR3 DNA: TGTGCCAGCAGCTTAAAGGGGAGTGTGGGTACGCAGTATTTT
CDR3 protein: CASSLKGSVGTQYF

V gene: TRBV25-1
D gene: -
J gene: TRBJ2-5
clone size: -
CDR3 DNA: TGTGCCAGCAGTGCCGGGGGCAGTCAAGAGACCCAGTACTTC
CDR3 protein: CASSAGGSQETQYF

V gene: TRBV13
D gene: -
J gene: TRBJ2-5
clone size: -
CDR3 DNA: TGTGCCAGCAGCTTGCGGTCCAGGATAAAAGAGACCCAGTACTTC
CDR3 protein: CASSLRSRIKETQYF

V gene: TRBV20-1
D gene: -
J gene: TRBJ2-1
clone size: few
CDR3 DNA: TGCAGTGCTAGGAGACTGGCGGGGATCTACAATGAGCAGTTCTTC
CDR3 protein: CSARRLAGIYNEQFF

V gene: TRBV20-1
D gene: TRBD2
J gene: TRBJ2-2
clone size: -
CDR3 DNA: TGCAGTGCTAGAGACCCCAGCGGGGGGGTGAAAACCGGGGAGCTGTTTTTT
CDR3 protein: CSARDPSGGVKTGELFF

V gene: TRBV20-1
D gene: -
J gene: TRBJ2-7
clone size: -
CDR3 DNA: TGCAGTGTACCGGGACACCCCCGCGGATCCTACGAGCAGTACTTC
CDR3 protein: CSVPGHPRGSYEQYF

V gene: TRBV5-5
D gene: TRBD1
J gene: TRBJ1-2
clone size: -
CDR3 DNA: TGTGCCAGCAGCTTGGGTTACAGGGACAGGGATGGCTACACCTTC
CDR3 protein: CASSLGYRDRDGYTF

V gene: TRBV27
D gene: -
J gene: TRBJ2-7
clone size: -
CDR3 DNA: TGTGCCAGCAGTTTCGAGGGAATTTCCTACAATGAGCAGTACTTC
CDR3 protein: CASSFEGISYNEQYF

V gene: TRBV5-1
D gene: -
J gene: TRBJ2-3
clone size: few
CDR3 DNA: TGTGCCAGCAGCCAAGGGGAGATCACAGATACGCAGTATTTT
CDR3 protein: CASSQGEITDTQYF

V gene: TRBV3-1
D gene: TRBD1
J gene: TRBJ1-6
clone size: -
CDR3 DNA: TGTGCCAGCAGCCCCACCGGGACAGCAAGTAATTCACCCCTCCACTTT
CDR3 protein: CASSPTGTASNSPLHF

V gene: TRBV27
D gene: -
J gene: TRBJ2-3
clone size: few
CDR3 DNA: TGTGCCAGCAGTTTTGGGGCGGGGGACATCACAGATACGCAGTATTTT
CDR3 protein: CASSFGAGDITDTQYF

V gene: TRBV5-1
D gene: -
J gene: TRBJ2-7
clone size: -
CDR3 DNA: TGCGCCAGCAGAGTGACGGTACCCGACTACGAGCAGTACTTC
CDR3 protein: CASRVTVPDYEQYF

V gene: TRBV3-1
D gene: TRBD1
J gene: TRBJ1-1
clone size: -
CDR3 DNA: TGTGCCAGCAGCCAAGATTCAGGGGGCGGAAACACTGAAGCTTTCTTT
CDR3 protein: CASSQDSGGGNTEAFF